These 13 T cell receptor beta chains came from one sample sequenced in a study of blood T cell repertoires in COVID-19. Only in-frame clones appear in the TCRdb table, and some are missing; sequencing was by immunoSEQ multiplex PCR. This sample has a few hundred thousand clones, with about four fifths found just once. What was sequenced was PBMCs or T cells enriched from blood (not recorded which). The receptor source for this set is a woman in her sixties or seventies who had recovered from COVID-19.

This rearrangement joins TRBV9 to TRBJ2-3; tentatively, D is TRBD1 (7 bases). The CDR3 length is 16 residues. Germline-derived CDR1 and CDR2 are SGDLS and YYNGEE. V was trimmed by 3 bases and J by 0 bases, leaving 14 bases between them. In DNA form, the CDR3 reads TGTGCCAGCAGCGGGCGGGGACAGTCAAGCACAGATACGCAGTATTTT. Translation: CASSGRGQSSTDTQYF.

V usage is TRBV18 and J usage is TRBJ1-2; a possible D gene is TRBD1 (5 bases). The V and J ends lost 2 bases and 2 bases respectively, with 9 bases between them. Germline V lookup: CDR1 KGHSH, CDR2 LQKENI. The CDR3 is made up of 14 amino acids. CDR3 amino acids: CASSPATENYGYTF. CDR3 DNA: TGTGCCAGCTCACCAGCGACAGAGAACTATGGCTACACCTTC.

The genes are TRBV5-8 and TRBJ1-5; 10 nucleotides match TRBD1. The J segment lost 0 bases and the V segment lost 7 bases, leaving 7 bases of the junction unmatched. The CDR3 length is 16 residues. Germline V gene data show CDR1 as SGHTS and CDR2 as YDEGEE. The CDR3 region is CASSAGQGYSNQPQHF. CDR3 DNA sequence: TGTGCCAGCTCCGCGGGACAGGGGTATAGCAATCAGCCCCAGCATTTT.

The V and J genes are TRBV29-1 and TRBJ2-5, with 8 bases that match TRBD1. V lost 6 bases and J lost 4; bases outside the gene matches: 7. The length of the CDR3 is 13 residues. The V gene's germline CDR1 is SQVTM and CDR2 ANQGSEA. The CDR3 spells CSVRQGNGETQYF. The CDR3 DNA reads as TGCAGCGTACGACAGGGGAACGGAGAGACCCAGTACTTC.

The CDR3 bases are TGTGCCAGCAGTCCCAGTAGGCAGGGGGTTCAGCCCCAGCATTTT. Amino acids: CASSPSRQGVQPQHF. V is TRBV27 and J is TRBJ1-5; 7 nucleotides line up with TRBD1. Germline-derived CDR1 and CDR2 are MNHEY and SMNVEV (reference sequence). The junction had 10 bases not matched to a gene; V was cut back by 5 bases and J by 6 bases. CDR3 length equals 15 residues.

The chain carries TRBV19 and TRBJ2-1; TRBD1 agrees at 12 bases. This CDR3 is 17 amino acids long. Germline loops: CDR1 LNHDA, CDR2 SQIVND (reference sequence). The trim removed 0 bases at V and 7 bases at J, leaving 7 bases unmatched. The CDR3 spells CASSIDWGQGALNEQFF. CDR3 in DNA: TGTGCCAGTAGTATAGATTGGGGACAGGGGGCCCTTAATGAGCAGTTCTTC.

The chain joins TRBV11-3 to TRBJ2-2; 7 bases are a match to TRBD2. The trim removed 4 bases at V and 4 bases at J, leaving 9 bases unmatched. Germline CDR1 and CDR2: SGHNT and YENEEA. The CDR3 spans 16 residues. The CDR3 nucleotides read TGTGCCAGCAGCTCCCAGGCGGGGGAAGGCACCGGGGAGCTGTTTTTT. It codes for CASSSQAGEGTGELFF. The full variable domain, with the rest looked up from reference TRBV11-3 and TRBJ2-2, is EAGVVQSPRYKIIEKKQPVAFWCNPISGHNTLYWYLQNLGQGPELLIRYENEEAVDDSQLPKDRFSAERLKGVDSTLKIQPAELGDSAVYLCASSSQAGEGTGELFFGEGSRLTVL.

The chain carries TRBV7-8 and TRBJ2-5; 8 bases are a match to TRBD2. The CDR3 consists of 18 residues. Per the germline V gene, CDR1 is SGHVS and CDR2 is FQNEAQ. Germline trimming cut 4 bases from V and 2 bases from J; bases unmatched to any gene: 15. The chain's CDR3 is CASSSSPTASGSQETQYF. CDR3 DNA: TGTGCCAGCAGCTCATCCCCAACGGCTAGCGGGTCTCAAGAGACCCAGTACTTC. The whole variable domain, filled in from reference TRBV7-8 and TRBJ2-5, reads GAGVSQSPRYKVAKRGQDVALRCDPISGHVSLFWYQQALGQGPEFLTYFQNEAQLDKSGLPSDRFFAERPEGSVSTLKIQRTQQEDSAVYLCASSSSPTASGSQETQYFGPGTRLLVL.

The chain combines TRBV5-5 with TRBJ1-4; tentatively, D is TRBD1 (5 bases). The V end lost 4 bases, the J end lost 13 bases, and 20 bases lay between the germline ends. Germline CDR1 is SGHKS and CDR2 is YYEKEE (reference sequence). The CDR3 is made up of 14 amino acids. The DNA of the CDR3 is TGTGCCAGCAGCCGCATGATCTCAGGGAAAATACTGTTTTTT. Translating it yields CASSRMISGKILFF.

The chain carries TRBV2 and TRBJ2-2; TRBD1 matches 9 bases. Germline loops: CDR1 SNHLY, CDR2 FYNNEI. This CDR3 has 17 amino acids. V lost 6 bases to trimming and J lost 5 bases; unmatched junction nucleotides: 13. The CDR3, as DNA: TGTGCCAGCAGACGGGACAGGGAAGCCCAAGGAACCGGGGAGCTGTTTTTT. Encoded protein: CASRRDREAQGTGELFF.

This clone was counted only a few times. The rearrangement joins TRBV5-1 to TRBJ1-6; D is ambiguous. The CDR3 spans 14 residues. Between the trimmed V and J ends, which lost 0 bases and 6 bases, there was a span of 7 bases. Germline V gives CDR1 SGHRS, CDR2 YFSETQ. In nucleotides, the CDR3 is TGCGCCAGCAGCTTGGGACGCGGTAATTCACCCCTCCACTTT. Translating it yields CASSLGRGNSPLHF.

The chain is built from TRBV6-4 and TRBJ1-4, with 9 bases aligning to TRBD1. The germline CDR1 and CDR2 sequences are MRHNA and SNTAGT. The CDR3 totals 15 residues. Unmatched junction bases numbered 7, after V lost 4 bases and J lost 7 bases. Here the CDR3 DNA reads TGTGCCAGCAGTGCCTTGGGACAGGGCGGTGAAAAACTGTTTTTT. Translation gives CASSALGQGGEKLFF.

This chain links TRBV4-1 with TRBJ2-6; D ambiguous. The V end was cut by 0 bases, the J end by 1 base, with 10 bases between. Germline lookup yields CDR1 MGHRA and CDR2 YSYEKL. The CDR3 sequence is 17 residues long. The CDR3: CASSQDLQVSGANVLTF. The CDR3 coding sequence is TGCGCCAGCAGCCAAGATTTGCAGGTATCTGGGGCCAACGTCCTGACTTTC.